This T cell receptor beta chain was obtained from a study of T-cell memory formation after mild COVID-19. The CDR3 covers 14 residues. Germline loops: CDR1 SGHAT, CDR2 FQNNGV. Notes on the study in general: Contracting clones localized mainly to CM and EM when CD4+ and mainly to EMRA when CD8+.

This clonotype counts as medium-sized. Its antigen is unidentified. The junction differs from germline at one of its ends, possibly a read error. One entry per CDR3 protein results from TCRdb running MiXCR on the 5' RACE reads. This table has around 83,000 distinct CDR3 sequences, approximately 25% appearing once. The TCR sequence derives from a man in his late teens or twenties who had mild COVID-19 (a few samples of this study predate the infection). Cell type and time point are not known. The chain uses TRBV11-2 and TRBJ1-1; TRBD1 matches at 7 bases. What was sequenced was PBMCs or a T cell subset sorted from them (not recorded which). The CDR3 sequence is CASSLDRVYTEAFF. CDR3 in DNA: TGTGCCAGCAGTTTAGACAGGGTCTACACTGAAGCTTTCTTT.